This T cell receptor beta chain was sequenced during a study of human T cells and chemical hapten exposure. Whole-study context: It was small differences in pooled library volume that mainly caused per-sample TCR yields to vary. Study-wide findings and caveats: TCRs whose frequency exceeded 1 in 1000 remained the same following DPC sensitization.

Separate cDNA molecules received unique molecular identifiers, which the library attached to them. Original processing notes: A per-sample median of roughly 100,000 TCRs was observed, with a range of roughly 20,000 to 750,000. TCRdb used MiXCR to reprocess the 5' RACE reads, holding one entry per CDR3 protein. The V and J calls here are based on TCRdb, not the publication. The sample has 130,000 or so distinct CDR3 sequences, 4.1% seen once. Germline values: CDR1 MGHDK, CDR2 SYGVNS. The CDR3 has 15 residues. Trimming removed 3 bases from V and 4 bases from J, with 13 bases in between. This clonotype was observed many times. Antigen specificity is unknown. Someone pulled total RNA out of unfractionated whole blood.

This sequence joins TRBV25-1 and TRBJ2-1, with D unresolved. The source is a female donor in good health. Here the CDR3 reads CASSETKVLYNEQFF. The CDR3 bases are TGTGCCAGCAGTGAGACAAAAGTCCTATACAATGAGCAGTTCTTC. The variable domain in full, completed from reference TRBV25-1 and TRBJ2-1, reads EADIYQTPRYLVIGTGKKITLECSQTMGHDKMYWYQQDPGMELHLIHYSYGVNSTEKGDLSSESTVSRIRTEHFPLTLESARPSHTSQYLCASSETKVLYNEQFFGPGTRLTVL.